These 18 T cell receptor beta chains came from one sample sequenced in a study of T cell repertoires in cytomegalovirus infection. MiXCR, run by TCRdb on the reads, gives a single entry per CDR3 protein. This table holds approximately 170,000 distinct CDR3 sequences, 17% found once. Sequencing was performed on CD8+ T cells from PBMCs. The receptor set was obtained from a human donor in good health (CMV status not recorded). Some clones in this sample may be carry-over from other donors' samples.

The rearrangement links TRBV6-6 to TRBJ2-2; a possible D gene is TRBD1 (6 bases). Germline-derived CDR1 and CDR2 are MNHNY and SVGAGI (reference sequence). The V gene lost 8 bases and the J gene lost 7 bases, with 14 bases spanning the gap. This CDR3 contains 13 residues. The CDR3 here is CASRLQGIGELFF. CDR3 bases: TGTGCCAGCCGTTTACAGGGTATCGGGGAGCTGTTTTTT.

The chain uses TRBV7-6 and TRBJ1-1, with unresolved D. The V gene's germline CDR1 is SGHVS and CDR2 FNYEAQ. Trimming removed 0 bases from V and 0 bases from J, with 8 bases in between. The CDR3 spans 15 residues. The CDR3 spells CASSLALDLNTEAFF. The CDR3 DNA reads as TGTGCCAGCAGCTTAGCGTTGGACTTGAACACTGAAGCTTTCTTT.

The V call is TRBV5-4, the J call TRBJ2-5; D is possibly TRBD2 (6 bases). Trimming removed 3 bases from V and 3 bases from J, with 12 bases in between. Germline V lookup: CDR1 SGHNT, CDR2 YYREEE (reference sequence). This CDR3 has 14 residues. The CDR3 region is CASSSRDWEETQYF. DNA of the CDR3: TGTGCCAGCAGCTCCCGGGACTGGGAAGAGACCCAGTACTTC.

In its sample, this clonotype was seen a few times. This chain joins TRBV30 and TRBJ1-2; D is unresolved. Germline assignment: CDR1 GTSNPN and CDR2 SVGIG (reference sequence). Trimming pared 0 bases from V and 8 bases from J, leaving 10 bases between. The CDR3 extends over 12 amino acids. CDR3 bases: TGTGCCTGGAGTGTTGAATCGGGAGGCTACACCTTC. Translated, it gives CAWSVESGGYTF.

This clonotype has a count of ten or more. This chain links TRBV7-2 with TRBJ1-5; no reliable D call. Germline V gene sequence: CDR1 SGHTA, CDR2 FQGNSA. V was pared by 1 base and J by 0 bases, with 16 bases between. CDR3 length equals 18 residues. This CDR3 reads CASSLEIGRAFSNQPQHF. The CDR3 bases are TGTGCCAGCAGCTTAGAAATAGGACGAGCCTTTAGCAATCAGCCCCAGCATTTT.

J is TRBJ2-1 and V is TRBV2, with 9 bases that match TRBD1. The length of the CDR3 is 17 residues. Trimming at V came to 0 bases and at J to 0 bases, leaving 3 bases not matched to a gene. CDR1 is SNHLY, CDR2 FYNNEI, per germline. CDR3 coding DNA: TGTGCCAGCAGTGAAGCTCAACAGGGGGCCTCCTACAATGAGCAGTTCTTC. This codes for CASSEAQQGASYNEQFF.

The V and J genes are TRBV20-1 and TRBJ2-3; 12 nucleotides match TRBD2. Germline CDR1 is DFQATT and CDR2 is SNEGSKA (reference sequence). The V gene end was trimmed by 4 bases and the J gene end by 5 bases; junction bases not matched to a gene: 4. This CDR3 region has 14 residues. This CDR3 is CSATSGGAGDTQYF. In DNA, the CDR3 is TGCAGTGCTACTAGCGGGGGGGCGGGAGATACGCAGTATTTT.

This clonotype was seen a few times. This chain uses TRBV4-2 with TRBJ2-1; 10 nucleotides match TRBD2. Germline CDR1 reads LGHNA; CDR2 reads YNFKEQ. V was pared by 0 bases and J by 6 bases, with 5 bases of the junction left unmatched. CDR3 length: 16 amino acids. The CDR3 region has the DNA TGTGCCAGCAGCCAAGATCCAAGACTAGCGGGCAATGAGCAGTTCTTC. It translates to CASSQDPRLAGNEQFF.

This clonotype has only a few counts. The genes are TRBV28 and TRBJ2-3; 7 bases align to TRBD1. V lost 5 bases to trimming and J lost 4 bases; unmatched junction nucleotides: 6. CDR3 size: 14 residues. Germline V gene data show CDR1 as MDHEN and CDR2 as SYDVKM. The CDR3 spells CASSPGQVADTQYF. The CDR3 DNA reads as TGTGCCAGCAGTCCAGGACAGGTAGCAGATACGCAGTATTTT.

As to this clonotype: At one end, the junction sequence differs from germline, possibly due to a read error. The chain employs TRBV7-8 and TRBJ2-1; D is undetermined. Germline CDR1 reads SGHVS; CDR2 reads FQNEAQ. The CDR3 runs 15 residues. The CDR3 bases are TGTGCCAGCAGCGCCCTTGGAATGTTGGGCAATCAGCAGTTCTTC. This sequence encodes CASSALGMLGNQQFF.

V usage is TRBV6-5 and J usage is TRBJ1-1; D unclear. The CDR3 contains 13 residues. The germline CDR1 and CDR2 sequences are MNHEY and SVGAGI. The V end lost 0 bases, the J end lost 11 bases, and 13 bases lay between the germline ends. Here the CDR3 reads CASSYSNPDGAFF. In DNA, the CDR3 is TGTGCCAGCAGTTACTCGAACCCCGACGGGGCTTTCTTT.

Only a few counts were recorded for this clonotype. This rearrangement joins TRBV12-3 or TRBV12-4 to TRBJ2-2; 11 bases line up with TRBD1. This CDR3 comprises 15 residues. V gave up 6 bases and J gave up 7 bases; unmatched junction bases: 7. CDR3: CASSRTGGLGGELFF. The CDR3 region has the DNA TGTGCCAGCAGCCGGACAGGGGGCCTCGGCGGGGAGCTGTTTTTT.

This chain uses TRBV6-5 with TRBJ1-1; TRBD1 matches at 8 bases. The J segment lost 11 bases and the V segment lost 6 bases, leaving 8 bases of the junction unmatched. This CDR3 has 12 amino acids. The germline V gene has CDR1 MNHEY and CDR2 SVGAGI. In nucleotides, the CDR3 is TGTGCCAGCAGAATCGGACAGGGTGACGCTTTCTTT. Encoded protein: CASRIGQGDAFF.

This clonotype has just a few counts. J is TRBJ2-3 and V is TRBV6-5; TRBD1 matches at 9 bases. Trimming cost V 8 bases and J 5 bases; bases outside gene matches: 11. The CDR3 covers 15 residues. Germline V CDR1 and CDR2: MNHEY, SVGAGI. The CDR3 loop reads CASSLGTGQKDTQYF. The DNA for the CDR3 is TGTGCCAGCTCCCTCGGGACAGGGCAAAAAGATACGCAGTATTTT.

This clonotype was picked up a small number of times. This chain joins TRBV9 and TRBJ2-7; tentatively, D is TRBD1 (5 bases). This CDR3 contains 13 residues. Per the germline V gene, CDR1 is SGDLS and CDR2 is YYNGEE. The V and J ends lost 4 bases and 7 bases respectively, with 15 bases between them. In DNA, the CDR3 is TGTGCCAGCAGCCCCAGGCAGGGCTCGGAGCAGTACTTC. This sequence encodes CASSPRQGSEQYF.

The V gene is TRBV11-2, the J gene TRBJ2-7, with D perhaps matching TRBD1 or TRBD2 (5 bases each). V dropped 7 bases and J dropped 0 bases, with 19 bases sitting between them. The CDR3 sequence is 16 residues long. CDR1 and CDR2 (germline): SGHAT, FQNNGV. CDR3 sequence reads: CASTPGGGLSSYEQYF. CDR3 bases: TGTGCCAGCACCCCTGGGGGTGGTCTTTCCTCCTACGAGCAGTACTTC.

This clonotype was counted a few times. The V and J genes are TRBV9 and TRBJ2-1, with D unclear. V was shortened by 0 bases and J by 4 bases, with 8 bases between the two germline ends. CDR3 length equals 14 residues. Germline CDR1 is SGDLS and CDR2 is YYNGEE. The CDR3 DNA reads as TGTGCCAGCAGCGTAGAGAAAGGGTACAATGAGCAGTTCTTC. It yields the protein CASSVEKGYNEQFF.

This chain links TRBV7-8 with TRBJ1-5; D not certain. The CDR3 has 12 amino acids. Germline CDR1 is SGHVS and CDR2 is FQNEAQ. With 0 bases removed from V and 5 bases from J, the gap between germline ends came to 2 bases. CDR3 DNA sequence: TGTGCCAGCAGCTTAGCCGATCAGCCCCAGCATTTT. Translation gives CASSLADQPQHF.